A selection of T cell receptor beta chains follows, all from one sample in a study of blood T cell repertoires in COVID-19. Method: immunoSEQ multiplex PCR; TCRdb's copy keeps in-frame clones and lacks some. The data contain under 300,000 clones, more than 70% of them singletons. Source material: peripheral blood. These TCRs come from a woman aged 40 to 50 who had recovered from COVID-19. Both conserved end residues are part of each CDR3. The order of the fields is D gene, J gene, clone size, V gene, CDR3 DNA, CDR3 protein. The D gene is left open where the match is weak. Clone size appears in some rows only: once, few, many, or a class for an expanded clone.

TRBD1	TRBJ1-1	-	TRBV7-2	TGTGCCAGCACCCGGGACAGGGGGGGCACTGAAGCTTTCTTT	CASTRDRGGTEAFF
TRBD2	TRBJ2-3	-	TRBV7-9	TGTGCCAGCAGCTTAGGGATTAGCGGGAGGACCCACACAGATACGCAGTATTTT	CASSLGISGRTHTDTQYF
-	TRBJ2-5	once	TRBV30	TGTGCCTGGGGCGCGTGGAGCCAAGAGACCCAGTACTTC	CAWGAWSQETQYF
TRBD2	TRBJ2-1	-	TRBV7-3	TGTGCCAGCAGCTTAGGGGCTAGCGGCTACAATGAGCAGTTCTTC	CASSLGASGYNEQFF
TRBD1	TRBJ1-5	-	TRBV19	TGTGCCACCGCGACCCCGACAGGGGGTTGGTGGGATAGCAATCAGCCCCAGCATTTT	CATATPTGGWWDSNQPQHF
-	TRBJ1-1	-	TRBV2	TGTGCCAGCACCCCCGGGGCGGGGTTGGCCACTGAAGCTTTCTTT	CASTPGAGLATEAFF
TRBD2	TRBJ2-2	-	TRBV19	TGTGCCAGTAGACGTCCGGGACTAGGGTTGTCCGGGGAGCTGTTTTTT	CASRRPGLGLSGELFF
TRBD2	TRBJ2-1	-	TRBV6-1	TGTGCCAGCAGTGAACTGGGACTAGGCCTCAATGAGCAGTTCTTC	CASSELGLGLNEQFF
-	TRBJ2-3	-	TRBV19	TGTGCCAGCCGGAGGGGCGCCACAGATACGCAGTATTTT	CASRRGATDTQYF
-	TRBJ1-5	-	TRBV7-9	TGTGCCAGCAGCTTTGAGGAGAACAATCAGCCCCAGCATTTT	CASSFEENNQPQHF